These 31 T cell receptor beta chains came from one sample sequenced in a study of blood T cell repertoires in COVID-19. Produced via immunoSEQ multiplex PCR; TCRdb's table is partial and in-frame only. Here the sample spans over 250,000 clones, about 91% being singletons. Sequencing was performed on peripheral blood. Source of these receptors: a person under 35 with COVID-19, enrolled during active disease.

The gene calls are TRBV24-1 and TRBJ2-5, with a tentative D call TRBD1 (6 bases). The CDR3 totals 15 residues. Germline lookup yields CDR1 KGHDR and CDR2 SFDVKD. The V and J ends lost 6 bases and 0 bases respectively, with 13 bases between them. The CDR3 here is CATSPGQRYQETQYF. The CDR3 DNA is TGTGCCACCAGTCCGGGACAAAGGTACCAAGAGACCCAGTACTTC.

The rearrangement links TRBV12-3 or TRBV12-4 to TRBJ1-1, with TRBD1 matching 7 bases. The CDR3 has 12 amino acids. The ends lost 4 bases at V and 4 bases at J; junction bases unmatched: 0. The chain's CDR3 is CASSSGGTEAFF. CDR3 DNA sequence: TGTGCCAGCAGTTCAGGGGGCACTGAAGCTTTCTTT.

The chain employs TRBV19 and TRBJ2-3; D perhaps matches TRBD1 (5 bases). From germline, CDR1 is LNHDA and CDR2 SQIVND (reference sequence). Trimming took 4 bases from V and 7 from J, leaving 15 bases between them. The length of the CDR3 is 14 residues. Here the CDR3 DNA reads TGTGCCAGTAGTAATCAGGGTGGTATGAATACGCAGTATTTT. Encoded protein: CASSNQGGMNTQYF.

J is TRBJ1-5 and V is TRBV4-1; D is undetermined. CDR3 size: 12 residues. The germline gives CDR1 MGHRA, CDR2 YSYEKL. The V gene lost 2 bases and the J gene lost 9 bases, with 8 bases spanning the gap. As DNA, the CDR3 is TGCGCCAGCAGCCAACCCCACGGGCCCCAGCATTTT. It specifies CASSQPHGPQHF.

Here the CDR3 reads CASSFRLHEQFF. CDR3 sequence (DNA): TGTGCCAGCAGCTTTCGGTTGCATGAGCAGTTCTTC. J is TRBJ2-1 and V is TRBV13; no clear D gene. The germline CDR1 and CDR2 sequences are PRHDT and FYEKMQ (reference sequence). V was trimmed by 3 bases and J by 8 bases, leaving 8 bases between them. The length of the CDR3 is 12 residues. Based on the CDR3 plus reference TRBV13 and TRBJ2-1, the full variable domain is AAGVIQSPRHLIKEKRETATLKCYPIPRHDTVYWYQQGPGQDPQFLISFYEKMQSDKGSIPDRFSAQQFSDYHSELNMSSLELGDSALYFCASSFRLHEQFFGPGTRLTVL.

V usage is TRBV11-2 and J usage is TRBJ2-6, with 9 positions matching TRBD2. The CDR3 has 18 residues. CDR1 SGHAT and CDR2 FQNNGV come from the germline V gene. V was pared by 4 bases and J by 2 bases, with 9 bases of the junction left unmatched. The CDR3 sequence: CASSWPSGKGPGANVLTF. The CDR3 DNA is TGTGCCAGCAGCTGGCCTAGCGGGAAGGGCCCTGGGGCCAACGTCCTGACTTTC.

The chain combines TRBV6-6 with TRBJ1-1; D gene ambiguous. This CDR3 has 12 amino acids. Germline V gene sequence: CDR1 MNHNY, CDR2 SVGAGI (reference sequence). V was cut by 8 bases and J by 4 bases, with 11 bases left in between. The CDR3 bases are TGTGCCAGCCTGACACGGATCACTGAAGCTTTCTTT. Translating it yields CASLTRITEAFF.

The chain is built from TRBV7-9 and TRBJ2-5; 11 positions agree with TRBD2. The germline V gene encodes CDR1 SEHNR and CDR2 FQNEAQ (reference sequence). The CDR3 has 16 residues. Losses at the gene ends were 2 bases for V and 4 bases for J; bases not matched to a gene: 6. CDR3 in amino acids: CASSLLTSGTSETQYF. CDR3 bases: TGTGCCAGCAGCTTACTGACTAGCGGGACCTCAGAGACCCAGTACTTC.

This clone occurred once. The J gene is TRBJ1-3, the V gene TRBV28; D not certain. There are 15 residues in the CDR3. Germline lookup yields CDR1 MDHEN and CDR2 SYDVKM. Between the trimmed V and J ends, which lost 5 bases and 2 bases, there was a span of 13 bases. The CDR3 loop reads CASSTPGRAGNTIYF. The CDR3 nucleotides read TGTGCCAGCAGTACCCCGGGTCGCGCTGGAAACACCATATATTTT. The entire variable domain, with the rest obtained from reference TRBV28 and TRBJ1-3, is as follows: DVKVTQSSRYLVKRTGEKVFLECVQDMDHENMFWYRQDPGLGLRLIYFSYDVKMKEKGDIPEGYSVSREKKERFSLILESASTNQTSMYLCASSTPGRAGNTIYFGEGSWLTVV.

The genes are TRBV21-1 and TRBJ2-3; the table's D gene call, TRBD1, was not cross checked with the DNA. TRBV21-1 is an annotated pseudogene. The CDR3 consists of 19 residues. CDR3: CASVKDAGGSRSPTDTQYF. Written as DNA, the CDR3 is TGTGCCAGCGTAAAAGATGCAGGGGGCTCTCGTAGCCCCACAGATACGCAGTATTTT.

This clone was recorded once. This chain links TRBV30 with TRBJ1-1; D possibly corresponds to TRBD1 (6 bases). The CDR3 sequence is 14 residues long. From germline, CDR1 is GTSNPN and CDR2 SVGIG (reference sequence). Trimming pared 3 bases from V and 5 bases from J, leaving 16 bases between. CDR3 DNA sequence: TGTGCCTGGAGAAGTGGGGGCCGTGGGACTGAAGCTTTCTTT. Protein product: CAWRSGGRGTEAFF.

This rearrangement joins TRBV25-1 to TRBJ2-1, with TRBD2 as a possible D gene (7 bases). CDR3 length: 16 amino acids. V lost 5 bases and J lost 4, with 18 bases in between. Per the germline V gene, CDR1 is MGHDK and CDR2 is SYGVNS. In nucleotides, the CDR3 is TGTGCCAGCAGTATGTTAGCGGAGGGGGGGTACAATGAGCAGTTCTTC. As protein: CASSMLAEGGYNEQFF.

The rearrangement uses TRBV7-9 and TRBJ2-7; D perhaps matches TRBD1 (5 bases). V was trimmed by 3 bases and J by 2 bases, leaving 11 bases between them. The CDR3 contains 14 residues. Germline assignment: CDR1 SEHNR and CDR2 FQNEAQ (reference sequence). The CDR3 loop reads CASSFSGPTYEQYF. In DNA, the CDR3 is TGTGCCAGCAGCTTCTCAGGGCCGACCTACGAGCAGTACTTC.

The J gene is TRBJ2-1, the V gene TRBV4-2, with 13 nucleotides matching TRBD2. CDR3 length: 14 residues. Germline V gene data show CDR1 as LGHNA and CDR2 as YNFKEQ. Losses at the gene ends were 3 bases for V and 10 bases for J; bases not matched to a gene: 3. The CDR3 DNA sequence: TGTGCCAGCAGCCACGGACTAGCGGGAGACGAGCAGTTCTTC. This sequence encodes CASSHGLAGDEQFF.

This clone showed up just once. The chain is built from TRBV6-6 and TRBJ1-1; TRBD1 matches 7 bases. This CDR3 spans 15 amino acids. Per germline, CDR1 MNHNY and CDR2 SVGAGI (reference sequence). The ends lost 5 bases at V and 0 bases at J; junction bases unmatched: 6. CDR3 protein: CASSETRGMNTEAFF. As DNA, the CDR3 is TGTGCCAGCAGTGAGACCAGGGGGATGAACACTGAAGCTTTCTTT.

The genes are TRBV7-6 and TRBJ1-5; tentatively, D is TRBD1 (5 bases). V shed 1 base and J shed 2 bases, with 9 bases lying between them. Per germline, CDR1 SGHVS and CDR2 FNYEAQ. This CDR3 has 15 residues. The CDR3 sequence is CASSLGGGGNQPQHF. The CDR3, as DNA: TGTGCCAGCAGCTTAGGGGGAGGGGGCAATCAGCCCCAGCATTTT.

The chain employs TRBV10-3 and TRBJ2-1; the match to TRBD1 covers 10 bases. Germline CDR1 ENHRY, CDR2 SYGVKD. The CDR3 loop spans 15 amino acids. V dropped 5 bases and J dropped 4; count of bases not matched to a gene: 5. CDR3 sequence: CAISFGQGGYNEQFF. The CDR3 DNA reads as TGTGCCATCAGTTTCGGACAGGGGGGATACAATGAGCAGTTCTTC.

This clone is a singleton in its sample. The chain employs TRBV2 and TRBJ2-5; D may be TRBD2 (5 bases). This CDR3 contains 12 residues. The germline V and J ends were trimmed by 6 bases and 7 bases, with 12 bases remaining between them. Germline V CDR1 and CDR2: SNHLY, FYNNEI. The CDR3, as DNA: TGTGCCAGCAGCTTGGTGGGAGTGACCCAGTACTTC. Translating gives CASSLVGVTQYF.

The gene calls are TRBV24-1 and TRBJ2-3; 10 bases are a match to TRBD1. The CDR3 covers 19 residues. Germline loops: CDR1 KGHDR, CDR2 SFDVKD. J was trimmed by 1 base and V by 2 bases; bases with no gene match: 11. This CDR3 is CATSDSGTGALRGTDTQYF. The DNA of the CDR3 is TGTGCCACCAGTGATTCCGGGACAGGGGCCCTACGGGGCACAGATACGCAGTATTTT.

In DNA, the CDR3 is TGTGCCACCAGTGATTTTAGCACCTCCTCCTACAATGAGCAGTTCTTC. It codes for CATSDFSTSSYNEQFF. V gene TRBV24-1 combines with J gene TRBJ2-1; D remains ambiguous. The CDR3 is 16 amino acids. V was pared by 1 base and J by 0 bases, with 9 bases between. Looked up from germline, CDR1 is KGHDR and CDR2 is SFDVKD.

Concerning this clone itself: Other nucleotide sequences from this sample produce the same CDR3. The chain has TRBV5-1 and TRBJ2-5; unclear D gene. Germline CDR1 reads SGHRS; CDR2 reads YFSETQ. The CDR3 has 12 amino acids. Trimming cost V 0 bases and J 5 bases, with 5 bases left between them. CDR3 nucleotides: TGCGCCAGCAGCTTGGCCGGTGAGACCCAGTACTTC. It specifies CASSLAGETQYF.

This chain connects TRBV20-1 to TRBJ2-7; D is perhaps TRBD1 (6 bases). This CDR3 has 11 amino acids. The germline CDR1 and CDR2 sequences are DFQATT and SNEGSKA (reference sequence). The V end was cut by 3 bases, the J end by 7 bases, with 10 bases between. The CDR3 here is CSASSGEEQYF. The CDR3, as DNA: TGCAGTGCTAGTTCAGGGGAAGAGCAGTACTTC.

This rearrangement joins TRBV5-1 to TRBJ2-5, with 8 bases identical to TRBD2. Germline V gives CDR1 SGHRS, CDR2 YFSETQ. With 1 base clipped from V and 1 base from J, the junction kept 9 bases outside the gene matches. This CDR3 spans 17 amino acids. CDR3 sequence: CASSLWAGGGVQETQYF. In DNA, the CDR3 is TGCGCCAGCAGCTTGTGGGCGGGAGGTGGGGTCCAAGAGACCCAGTACTTC.

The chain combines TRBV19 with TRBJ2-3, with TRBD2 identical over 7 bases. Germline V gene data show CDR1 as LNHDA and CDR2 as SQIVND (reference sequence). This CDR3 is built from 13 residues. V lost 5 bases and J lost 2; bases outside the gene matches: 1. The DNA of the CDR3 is TGTGCCAGTAGTGGACTAGTCACAGATACGCAGTATTTT. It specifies CASSGLVTDTQYF.

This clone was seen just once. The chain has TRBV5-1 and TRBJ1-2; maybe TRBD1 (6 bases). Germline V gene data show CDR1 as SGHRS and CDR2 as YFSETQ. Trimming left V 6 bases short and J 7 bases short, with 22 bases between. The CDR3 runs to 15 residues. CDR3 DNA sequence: TGCGCCAGCAACCCCGGGGGGGCAGGGGTGATTGGCTACACCTTC. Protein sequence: CASNPGGAGVIGYTF.

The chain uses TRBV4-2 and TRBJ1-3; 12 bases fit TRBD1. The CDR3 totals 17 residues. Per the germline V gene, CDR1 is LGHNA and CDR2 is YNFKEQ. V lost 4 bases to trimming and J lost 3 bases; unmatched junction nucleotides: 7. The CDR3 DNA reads TGTGCCAGCAGCCGGGAGGGACAGGGGGCGTTTGGAAACACCATATATTTT. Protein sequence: CASSREGQGAFGNTIYF.

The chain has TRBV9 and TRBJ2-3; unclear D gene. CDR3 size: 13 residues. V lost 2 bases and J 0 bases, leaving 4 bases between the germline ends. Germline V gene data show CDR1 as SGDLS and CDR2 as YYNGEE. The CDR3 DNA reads TGTGCCAGCAGCGTCGGGAGCACAGATACGCAGTATTTT. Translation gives CASSVGSTDTQYF.

CDR3 sequence: CASSLSGNTEAFF. The CDR3 DNA reads TGTGCCAGCAGTCTATCGGGGAACACTGAAGCTTTCTTT. The rearrangement uses TRBV6-5 and TRBJ1-1; the D is unclear. Germline lookup yields CDR1 MNHEY and CDR2 SVGAGI. Trimming stripped 5 bases from V and 1 base from J, with 8 bases between. The length of the CDR3 is 13 residues.

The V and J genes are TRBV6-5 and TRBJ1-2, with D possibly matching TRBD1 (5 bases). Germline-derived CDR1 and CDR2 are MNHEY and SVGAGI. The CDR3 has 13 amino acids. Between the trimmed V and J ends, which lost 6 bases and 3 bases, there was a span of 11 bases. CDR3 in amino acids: CASSPREDYGYTF. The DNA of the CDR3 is TGTGCCAGCAGCCCCAGGGAGGACTATGGCTACACCTTC.

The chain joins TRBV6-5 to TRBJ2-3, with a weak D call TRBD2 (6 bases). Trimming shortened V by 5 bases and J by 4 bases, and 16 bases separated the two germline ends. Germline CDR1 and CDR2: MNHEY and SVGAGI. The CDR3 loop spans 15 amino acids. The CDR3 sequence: CASSPRDGLADTQYF. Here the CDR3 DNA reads TGTGCCAGCAGTCCGCGGGACGGATTAGCAGATACGCAGTATTTT.

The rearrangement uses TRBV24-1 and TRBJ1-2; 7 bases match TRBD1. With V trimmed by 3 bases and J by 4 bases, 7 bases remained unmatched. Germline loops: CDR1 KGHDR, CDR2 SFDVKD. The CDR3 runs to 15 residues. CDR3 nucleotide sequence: TGTGCCACCAGTGATGCGGGTGACAGGGCCTATGGCTACACCTTC. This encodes CATSDAGDRAYGYTF.